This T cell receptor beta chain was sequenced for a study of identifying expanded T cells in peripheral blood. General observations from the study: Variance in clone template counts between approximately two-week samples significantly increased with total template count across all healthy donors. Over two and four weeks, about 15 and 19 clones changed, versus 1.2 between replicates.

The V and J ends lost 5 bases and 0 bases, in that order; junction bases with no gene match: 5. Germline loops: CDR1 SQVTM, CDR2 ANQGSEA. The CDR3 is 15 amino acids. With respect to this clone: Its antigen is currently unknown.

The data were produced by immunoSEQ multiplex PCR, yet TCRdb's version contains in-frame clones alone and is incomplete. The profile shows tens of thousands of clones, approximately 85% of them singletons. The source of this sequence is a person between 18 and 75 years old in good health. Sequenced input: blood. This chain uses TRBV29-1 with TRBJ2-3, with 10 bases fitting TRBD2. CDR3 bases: TGCAGCGTTCCACAAGCGGGGGGGAGCACAGATACGCAGTATTTT. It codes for CSVPQAGGSTDTQYF.